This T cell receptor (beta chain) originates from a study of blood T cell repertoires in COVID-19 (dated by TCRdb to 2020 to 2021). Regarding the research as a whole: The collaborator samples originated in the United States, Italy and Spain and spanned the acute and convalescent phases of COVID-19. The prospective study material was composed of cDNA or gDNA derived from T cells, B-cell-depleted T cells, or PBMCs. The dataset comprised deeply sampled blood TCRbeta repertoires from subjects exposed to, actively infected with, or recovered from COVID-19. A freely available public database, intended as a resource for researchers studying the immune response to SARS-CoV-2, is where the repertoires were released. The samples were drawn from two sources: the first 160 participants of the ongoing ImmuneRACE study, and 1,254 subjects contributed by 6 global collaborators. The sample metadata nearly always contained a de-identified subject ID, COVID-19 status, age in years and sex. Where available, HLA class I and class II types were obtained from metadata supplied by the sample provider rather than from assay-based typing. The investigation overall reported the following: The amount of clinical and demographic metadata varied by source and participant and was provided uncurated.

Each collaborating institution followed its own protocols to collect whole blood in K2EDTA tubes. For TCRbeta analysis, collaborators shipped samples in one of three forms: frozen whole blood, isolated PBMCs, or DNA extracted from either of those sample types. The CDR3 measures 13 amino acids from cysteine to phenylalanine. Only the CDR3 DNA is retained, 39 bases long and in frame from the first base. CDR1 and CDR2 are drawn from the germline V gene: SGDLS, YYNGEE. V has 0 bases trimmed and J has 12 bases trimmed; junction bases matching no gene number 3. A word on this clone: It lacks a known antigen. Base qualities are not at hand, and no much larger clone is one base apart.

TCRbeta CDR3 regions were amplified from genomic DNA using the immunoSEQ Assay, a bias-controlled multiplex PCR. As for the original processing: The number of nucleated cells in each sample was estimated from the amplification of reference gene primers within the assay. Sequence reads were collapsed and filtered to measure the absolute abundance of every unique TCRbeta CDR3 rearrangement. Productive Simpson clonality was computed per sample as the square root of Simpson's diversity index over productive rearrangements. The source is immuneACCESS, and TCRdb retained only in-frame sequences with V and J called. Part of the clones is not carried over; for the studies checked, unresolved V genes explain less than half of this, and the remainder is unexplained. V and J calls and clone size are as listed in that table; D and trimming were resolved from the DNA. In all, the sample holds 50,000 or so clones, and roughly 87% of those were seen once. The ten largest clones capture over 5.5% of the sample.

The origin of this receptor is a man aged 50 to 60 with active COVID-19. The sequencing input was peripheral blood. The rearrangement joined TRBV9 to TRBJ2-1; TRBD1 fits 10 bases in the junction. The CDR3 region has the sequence CASSVADRGVQFF. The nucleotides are TGTGCCAGCAGCGTAGCGGACAGGGGGGTGCAGTTCTTC.